This TCR beta chain stems from a study of T cells after yellow fever vaccination. As for the study in general: SMART-Seq v4 Ultra Low Input served to prepare low-cell-number fractions.

The CDR3 consists of 14 residues. Germline CDR1 reads MNHEY; CDR2 reads SMNVEV (reference sequence). The V end was cut by 3 bases, the J end by 3 bases, with 11 bases between. Study findings and constraints: Most primary-vaccination clones reappeared after the booster (approximately 96% CD4, around 88% CD8).

Many counts were recorded for this clonotype. Its specificity is unknown. The study made its TCR cDNA through 5'RACE template switching. That step introduced a universal primer site along with UMIs. MiXCR was run by TCRdb on the 5' RACE reads, yielding one entry per CDR3 protein. The profile shows about 130,000 distinct CDR3 sequences, around 7.7% of them singletons. This clonotype originated in a man younger than 30 who received the YFV17D yellow fever vaccine. The sample here was CD4+ T cells sorted from PBMCs, taken 10 days after the first yellow fever vaccination. The chain links TRBV27 to TRBJ1-2; no reliable D call. CDR3 in DNA: TGTGCCAGCAGTTTGGCAGCTGGGGACTATGGCTACACCTTC. Protein: CASSLAAGDYGYTF.